This TCR beta chain was found in a study of T cell responses to AZD1222 COVID-19 vaccine. Study results and limitations: Females made up more of the donors, who were largely white British, and clonal diversity may have come out too low. Among those given AZD1222, only five or six were seropositive at baseline. The CD4 TCRs associated with vaccination extended across spike and predominated at 160-218 and 743-854.

Researchers grouped second doses given at about 4 or about 12 weeks into one pool. The germline gives CDR1 LGHDT, CDR2 YNNKEL (reference sequence). The CDR3 has 17 amino acids. V lost 3 bases to trimming and J lost 0 bases, with 15 bases between them. TCRdb's table, derived via immunoSEQ multiplex PCR, lists solely in-frame clones and lacks some. This repertoire shows around 83,000 clones, 90% found once; its top ten account for less than 5.5%. Comments on this clone: The target antigen is unknown.

This sequence was found in an adult who received the AZD1222 COVID-19 vaccine. The chain links TRBV3-1 (or the pseudogene TRBV3-2) to TRBJ2-4, with D possibly being TRBD1 (6 bases). Sequencing used peripheral blood, obtained 28 days after the second AZD1222 dose. The CDR3: CASSQFTGRGAKNIQYF. CDR3 nucleotide sequence: TGTGCCAGCAGCCAGTTCACAGGGCGTGGAGCCAAAAACATTCAGTACTTC.